Sequencing of this TCR beta chain was carried out in a study of shared clonotypes between healthy human individuals. The table came from immunoSEQ multiplex PCR; TCRdb's copy has only in-frame clones and leaves some out. In the table there are approximately 980,000 clones, over 60% of which are singletons. CDR1 and CDR2 from the germline V gene are MNHEY and SVGAGI. The V and J ends lost 7 bases and 3 bases respectively, with 12 bases between them. The CDR3 sequence is 14 residues long. The receptor was derived from a man between 18 and 29 years old in good health. Specimen: memory CD4+ T cells sorted from blood. Sample subset: CD45RA-negative fraction. The chain uses TRBV6-5 and TRBJ2-2; D might be TRBD1 (6 bases). The CDR3 nucleotides read TGTGCCAGCAAGAGACGACAGGACACCGGGGAGCTGTTTTTT. Its translation is CASKRRQDTGELFF.